This T cell receptor beta chain appears in the sequencing data of a study of PD-1 blockade in classical Hodgkin lymphoma (dated by TCRdb to the early 2020s). Background for the entire study: Nivolumab dosing was 3 mg/kg intravenously every 2 weeks, continuing until either disease progression or unacceptable toxicity. To define a peripheral blood immune signature of response to PD-1 blockade in classical Hodgkin lymphoma, the study combined TCR beta sequencing with CyTOF.

Per the publication, the time point label means: cycle 4 day 1 (C4D1), after five to seven weeks of nivolumab. Relapse after autologous stem cell transplantation had occurred in all trial patients, and cohorts A, B and C were distinguished by prior brentuximab vedotin exposure. The trial cohort included 50 or so patients with relapsed/refractory classical Hodgkin lymphoma, and each patient had a best overall response of complete response, partial response or progressive disease. Single-agent nivolumab was administered to trial patients in the multi-cohort phase II CheckMate 205 trial. Best overall response was determined by an independent review committee according to the 2007 International Working Group response criteria. Trial PBMCs were collected immediately before nivolumab initiation (C1D1) and during therapy at cycle 2 day 1 and cycle 4 day 1. Peripheral blood was collected in 8 mL Vacutainer Cell Preparation Tubes, from which PBMCs were isolated by centrifugation and then cryopreserved.

Turning to this clone: It has no known antigen specificity. The input lacks base qualities; no much larger clone sits a single base away.

Genomic DNA was extracted with the Qiagen DNeasy kit from unsorted PBMCs and from negatively selected CD4+ and CD8+ fractions. Using primers that anneal to V and J segments, immunoSEQ multiplex PCR amplified the TCR beta CDR3 regions. A synthetic immune receptor repertoire was used to minimize amplification bias, and remaining bias was computationally removed after sequencing. As for the authors' bioinformatics: Repertoire diversity was quantified as the Shannon entropy index using custom Python scripts. Unsorted, CD4+ and CD8+ repertoires were analyzed separately, except for combined analyses in which CD4+ and CD8+ sequences were merged in silico. Clonal expansion was defined as a frequency increase of at least 2-fold after treatment compared with C1D1, and clones undetected at baseline were assigned a pseudocount of 0.5. Singleton clones were defined as clones with 0 or 1 copy at C1D1, and non-singleton clones were defined as clones with 2 or more copies. Clones expanded in unsorted samples were labelled as CD4+, CD8+ or unknown by matching protein sequences in sorted samples from the same patient. Wilcoxon tests on paired samples were used to test diversity changes from C1D1 to C4D1. TCRdb stores this immuneACCESS table with in-frame sequences only. Part of the clones is absent; in the studies checked, under half of the shortfall reflects unresolved V genes, and no reason is known for the rest. V, J and clone size are taken as reported in that table, and D and trimming were inferred from the DNA itself. This sample gives just over 20,000 clones in total; 60% to 75% of them show up just once. The ten largest account for roughly a fifth of the sample.

V loses 2 bases, J loses 2 bases, and the germline ends lie 13 bases apart. Spanning cysteine to phenylalanine, the CDR3 consists of 15 amino acids. The DNA shown is the 45-base CDR3, in frame from base 1. Per the germline V gene (reference sequence), MNHEY is the CDR1 and SMNVEV is the CDR2. Overall study results and their limits: Diversity was lower in patients who began nivolumab less than 1 year after ASCT, so these patients were left out of later analyses to avoid confounding by immune reconstitution. Trial patients achieving complete response had baseline diversity similar to newly diagnosed patients, whereas partial responders and progressors had significantly lower diversity. Newly diagnosed patients were reported to have lower baseline TCR diversity than healthy donors, and relapsed/refractory patients were reported to have lower baseline TCR diversity still. A significant rise by C4D1 was seen in CD4+ but not CD8+ TCR diversity (p=0.0027 vs p=0.16), with the rise being most apparent in complete responders (p=0.02). Only a single clinical trial cohort was studied, and what caused the repertoire differences, possibly disease activity or prior therapy, remained undefined.

Sequenced material: peripheral blood mononuclear cells (PBMCs), taken before the fourth cycle of nivolumab. This receptor was identified in a human donor with classical Hodgkin lymphoma. The chain was built from TRBV27 and TRBJ2-7; tentative D gene TRBD1, with 6 bases matching. CDR3 protein: CASSLVQGLAYEQYF. In nucleotide form, the sequence is TGTGCCAGCAGTTTAGTTCAGGGGCTGGCCTACGAGCAGTACTTC.